These T cell receptor beta chains were read from a single sample in a study of control samples from healthy donors and cancer patients. Some clones are missing from TCRdb's copy, which holds only in-frame ones; the method was immunoSEQ multiplex PCR. The data contain 120,000 or so clones, around 94% of them singletons. Material for sequencing was PBMCs. The origin of the receptors is a man older than 75 with head and neck cancer. CDR3s include the opening cysteine and the closing phenylalanine or tryptophan. The D gene is left open where the match is weak. The size field is filled for only some rows; it gives once, few, many or a size class.

V gene: TRBV6-5; J gene: TRBJ1-1; clone size: .; D gene: .; CDR3 DNA: TGTGCCATTTTACGGACAGAGGGCACTGAAGCTTTCTTT; CDR3 protein: CAILRTEGTEAFF
V gene: TRBV6-2/TRBV6-3; J gene: TRBJ2-3; clone size: once; D gene: TRBD2; CDR3 DNA: TGTGCCAGCAGTTTACTAGCGGGGGGTTACACAGATACGCAGTATTTT; CDR3 protein: CASSLLAGGYTDTQYF
V gene: TRBV7-9; J gene: TRBJ1-4; clone size: .; D gene: TRBD1; CDR3 DNA: TGTGCCAGCAGCCCGGGACAGCTAAATGAAAAACTGTTTTTT; CDR3 protein: CASSPGQLNEKLFF
V gene: TRBV25-1; J gene: TRBJ1-1; clone size: .; D gene: .; CDR3 DNA: TGTGCCAGCGATTCCGGACATTCCACTGAAGCTTTCTTT; CDR3 protein: CASDSGHSTEAFF
V gene: TRBV4-2; J gene: TRBJ1-2; clone size: .; D gene: TRBD1; CDR3 DNA: TGTGCCAGCAGCCTAACCGGGACAGGGGCTGGCTACACCTTC; CDR3 protein: CASSLTGTGAGYTF
V gene: TRBV19; J gene: TRBJ2-7; clone size: few; D gene: TRBD2; CDR3 DNA: TGTGCCAGTAGCCGTGGGGGACTAGCGGATCCCTACGAGCAGTACTTC; CDR3 protein: CASSRGGLADPYEQYF
V gene: TRBV7-8; J gene: TRBJ2-1; clone size: .; D gene: TRBD1; CDR3 DNA: TGTGCCAGCAGCTTAGAGATATCAGGGGGTAATATGGTCTTC; CDR3 protein: CASSLEISGGNMVF
V gene: TRBV5-1; J gene: TRBJ1-3; clone size: .; D gene: .; CDR3 DNA: TGCGCCAGCAGCTTGGAATTCGGGAACTCTGGAAACACCATATATTTT; CDR3 protein: CASSLEFGNSGNTIYF
V gene: TRBV6-5; J gene: TRBJ2-7; clone size: once; D gene: .; CDR3 DNA: TGTGCCAGCAGTTACTCATGGGGAAACGAGCAGTACTTC; CDR3 protein: CASSYSWGNEQYF
V gene: TRBV12-3/TRBV12-4; J gene: TRBJ2-7; clone size: .; D gene: .; CDR3 DNA: TGTGCCAGCAGTTTTGTCCGCCGTGGGGAGCAGTACTTC; CDR3 protein: CASSFVRRGEQYF
V gene: TRBV5-5; J gene: TRBJ1-5; clone size: .; D gene: .; CDR3 DNA: TGTGCCAGCAGCTCGGCCGCTGGGAGCAATCAGCCCCAGCATTTT; CDR3 protein: CASSSAAGSNQPQHF
V gene: TRBV18; J gene: TRBJ2-5; clone size: .; D gene: TRBD2; CDR3 DNA: TGTGCCAGCTCACCCCGGACTAGCGGGGCCCAAGAGACCCAGTACTTC; CDR3 protein: CASSPRTSGAQETQYF
V gene: TRBV19; J gene: TRBJ1-1; clone size: once; D gene: .; CDR3 DNA: TGTGCCAGTAGTATAAACGGAAGACTCGACCCGAACACTGAAGCTTTCTTT; CDR3 protein: CASSINGRLDPNTEAFF
V gene: TRBV6-2/TRBV6-3; J gene: TRBJ2-7; clone size: .; D gene: .; CDR3 DNA: TGTGCCAGCAGTTACTCGCCTTGGGGCCAAGACGAGCAGTACTTC; CDR3 protein: CASSYSPWGQDEQYF
V gene: TRBV3-1/TRBV3-2; J gene: TRBJ2-7; clone size: .; D gene: .; CDR3 DNA: TGTGCCAGCAGCCCCCACTATGCGTCCTACGAGCAGTACTTC; CDR3 protein: CASSPHYASYEQYF
V gene: TRBV19; J gene: TRBJ2-3; clone size: .; D gene: .; CDR3 DNA: TGTGCCAGTAGTACCGTTTTGGGCACAGATACGCAGTATTTT; CDR3 protein: CASSTVLGTDTQYF